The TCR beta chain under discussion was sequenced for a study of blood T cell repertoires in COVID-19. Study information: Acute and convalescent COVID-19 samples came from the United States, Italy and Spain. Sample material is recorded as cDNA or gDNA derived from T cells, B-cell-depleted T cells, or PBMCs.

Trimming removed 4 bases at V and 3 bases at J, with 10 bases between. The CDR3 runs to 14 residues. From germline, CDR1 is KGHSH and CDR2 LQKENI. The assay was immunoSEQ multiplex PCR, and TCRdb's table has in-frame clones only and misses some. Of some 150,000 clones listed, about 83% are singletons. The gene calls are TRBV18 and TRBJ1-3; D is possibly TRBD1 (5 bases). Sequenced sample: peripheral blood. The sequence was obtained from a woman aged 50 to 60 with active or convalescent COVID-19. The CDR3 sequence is CASSLDSLGNTIYF. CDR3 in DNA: TGTGCCAGCTCACTTGACAGTCTTGGAAACACCATATATTTT.